These 32 T cell receptor beta chains were sequenced from one sample in a study of blood T cell repertoires in COVID-19. Profiled with immunoSEQ multiplex PCR; TCRdb holds only in-frame clones, not every one. The table shows around 450,000 clones, with roughly 89% occurring only once. The source material was peripheral blood. Source of these receptors: a woman aged 30 to 39 with acute or convalescent COVID-19.

This sequence joins TRBV2 and TRBJ2-7; TRBD1 might be the D (5 bases). This CDR3 is built from 14 residues. V lost 3 bases and J 1 base, leaving 10 bases between the germline ends. Looked up from germline, CDR1 is SNHLY and CDR2 is FYNNEI. The CDR3 coding sequence is TGTGCCAGCAGTGACACCCCAGGGTCCTACGAGCAGTACTTC. Protein: CASSDTPGSYEQYF.

The chain is built from TRBV2 and TRBJ2-7; 8 nucleotides agree with TRBD1. After removal of 6 bases from V and 4 bases from J, the junction contained 5 bases not matched to a gene. CDR3 length: 13 amino acids. Germline V gene lookup returns CDR1 SNHLY and CDR2 FYNNEI. This chain's CDR3 is CASRAGGKYEQYF. The CDR3, as DNA: TGTGCCAGCAGGGCAGGGGGCAAGTACGAGCAGTACTTC.

This chain links TRBV5-4 with TRBJ2-7, with D possibly called TRBD1 or TRBD2 (5 bases each). V lost 4 bases to trimming and J lost 1 base, with 15 bases between them. The CDR3 contains 15 residues. From germline, CDR1 is SGHNT and CDR2 YYREEE (reference sequence). The CDR3, as DNA: TGTGCCAGCAGCCTGGGGACGGACTCTTCCTACGAGCAGTACTTC. It encodes CASSLGTDSSYEQYF.

The chain uses TRBV28 and TRBJ2-7; tentatively, D is TRBD1 (5 bases). Germline V gene sequence: CDR1 MDHEN, CDR2 SYDVKM. CDR3 length equals 12 residues. With 6 bases removed from V and 1 base from J, the gap between germline ends came to 7 bases. This chain's CDR3 is CASRGVSYEQYF. CDR3 nucleotide sequence: TGTGCCAGCAGAGGGGTATCCTACGAGCAGTACTTC.

The table lists this clone with a count of one. The rearrangement uses TRBV28 and TRBJ2-1; TRBD2 matches 9 bases. This CDR3 is 15 amino acids long. Germline V gene lookup returns CDR1 MDHEN and CDR2 SYDVKM. The V segment lost 6 bases and the J segment 3 bases; nucleotides outside the gene matches: 6. Here the CDR3 DNA reads TGTGCCAGCAGCATTAGCGGGGGTGGCTACAATGAGCAGTTCTTC. It is translated as CASSISGGGYNEQFF.

The rearrangement uses TRBV13 and TRBJ1-1; 7 bases are a match to TRBD1. Germline CDR1 reads PRHDT; CDR2 reads FYEKMQ (reference sequence). V lost 5 bases to trimming and J lost 0 bases; unmatched junction nucleotides: 12. The length of the CDR3 is 17 residues. CDR3 residues: CASSVVKNRGVNTEAFF. The CDR3 DNA follows: TGTGCCAGCAGCGTAGTAAAGAACAGGGGAGTGAACACTGAAGCTTTCTTT.

V usage is TRBV5-1 and J usage is TRBJ1-2; 8 nucleotides match TRBD1. CDR1 is SGHRS, CDR2 YFSETQ, per germline. Trimming removed 0 bases from V and 5 bases from J; junction bases left unmatched: 3. The CDR3 is 14 residues long. The CDR3 coding sequence is TGCGCCAGCAGCTTGGTACAGGGGGAGTATGGCTACACCTTC. Its translation: CASSLVQGEYGYTF.

This clone appeared a few times. The V gene is TRBV6-4, the J gene TRBJ2-1; D not resolved. The CDR3 covers 14 residues. V lost 2 bases, J lost 6 bases, and 11 bases lay in between. Germline CDR1 MRHNA, CDR2 SNTAGT. Written as DNA, the CDR3 is TGTGCCAGCAGTGACGGTGTAAGCTCCAATGAGCAGTTCTTC. It specifies CASSDGVSSNEQFF.

The rearrangement uses TRBV15 and TRBJ1-1; D is uncertain. Trimming left V 9 bases short and J 4 bases short, with 9 bases between. Germline V gene sequence: CDR1 LNHNV, CDR2 YYDKDF (reference sequence). This CDR3 has 11 residues. The DNA for the CDR3 is TGTGCCACTGTAGAGGGCACTGAAGCTTTCTTT. Its translation: CATVEGTEAFF.

The chain recombines TRBV14 with TRBJ1-1, with a weak D call TRBD1 (5 bases). Trimming shortened V by 1 base and J by 6 bases, and 15 bases separated the two germline ends. This CDR3 contains 15 residues. Germline V gives CDR1 SGHDN, CDR2 FVKESK. As DNA, the CDR3 is TGTGCCAGCAGCCAAGTGGCAGGGAGGACCGCTGAAGCTTTCTTT. Translating it yields CASSQVAGRTAEAFF.

The chain combines TRBV5-1 with TRBJ2-3, with D uncertain. V gave up 4 bases and J gave up 6 bases, with 12 bases separating them. This CDR3 is built from 13 residues. Germline lookup yields CDR1 SGHRS and CDR2 YFSETQ. The CDR3 here is CASSPRWMDTQYF. The CDR3 coding sequence is TGCGCCAGCAGCCCCAGGTGGATGGATACGCAGTATTTT.

The genes are TRBV28 and TRBJ1-5; D is unresolved. Germline V CDR1 and CDR2: MDHEN, SYDVKM. Trimming shortened V by 7 bases and J by 6 bases, and 16 bases separated the two germline ends. CDR3 length equals 14 residues. The CDR3 here is CASIKSPGSQPQHF. The DNA of the CDR3 is TGTGCCAGCATTAAATCCCCAGGCAGTCAGCCCCAGCATTTT.

The rearrangement uses TRBV5-6 and TRBJ1-6, with a tentative D call TRBD1 (6 bases). Germline CDR1 is SGHDT and CDR2 is YYEEEE. V was cut by 0 bases and J by 7 bases, with 11 bases left in between. This CDR3 contains 15 residues. The CDR3 region is CASSLAGTTNSPLHF. The CDR3 DNA reads TGTGCCAGCAGCTTGGCCGGGACAACAAATTCACCCCTCCACTTT.

The V gene is TRBV2, the J gene TRBJ2-5, with 14 bases lining up with TRBD2. The germline CDR1 and CDR2 sequences are SNHLY and FYNNEI. The CDR3 length is 15 residues. V lost 6 bases, J lost 3 bases, and 3 bases stayed unmatched. CDR3 in DNA: TGTGCCAGCAGAGGGACTAGCGGGAGAAAAGAGACCCAGTACTTC. Translating gives CASRGTSGRKETQYF. Supplemented by reference TRBV2 and TRBJ2-5, the full variable domain reads EPEVTQTPSHQVTQMGQEVILRCVPISNHLYFYWYRQILGQKVEFLVSFYNNEISEKSEIFDDQFSVERPDGSNFTLKIRSTKLEDSAMYFCASRGTSGRKETQYFGPGTRLLVL.

The rearrangement joins TRBV13 to TRBJ1-1; no definite D call. Germline CDR1 is PRHDT and CDR2 is FYEKMQ (reference sequence). This CDR3 spans 14 amino acids. V was shortened by 5 bases and J by 1 base, with 11 bases between the two germline ends. CDR3 coding DNA: TGTGCCAGCAGCCCTAGAAAAAGGAACACTGAAGCTTTCTTT. This gives the protein CASSPRKRNTEAFF. Together with reference TRBV13 and TRBJ1-1, the CDR3 gives the full variable domain: AAGVIQSPRHLIKEKRETATLKCYPIPRHDTVYWYQQGPGQDPQFLISFYEKMQSDKGSIPDRFSAQQFSDYHSELNMSSLELGDSALYFCASSPRKRNTEAFFGQGTRLTVV.

Concerning this clone itself: Other nucleotide sequences from this sample produce the same CDR3. The chain is built from TRBV5-1 and TRBJ1-3; TRBD1 aligns across 8 bases. Unmatched junction bases numbered 0, after V lost 0 bases and J lost 1 base. This CDR3 spans 15 amino acids. Germline V gives CDR1 SGHRS, CDR2 YFSETQ. CDR3 DNA: TGCGCCAGCAGCTTGGACAGGGGGTCTGGAAACACCATATATTTT. Amino acids: CASSLDRGSGNTIYF.

The chain joins TRBV7-7 to TRBJ2-2, with D perhaps matching TRBD1 (6 bases). CDR3 length: 14 amino acids. V lost 5 bases to trimming and J lost 2 bases, with 9 bases between them. CDR1 is SSHAT, CDR2 FNYEAQ, per germline (reference sequence). The CDR3 protein is CASSKDRNTGELFF. CDR3 sequence (DNA): TGTGCCAGCAGCAAGGACAGAAACACCGGGGAGCTGTTTTTT.

The chain links TRBV2 to TRBJ1-2; 8 positions agree with TRBD1. The CDR3 is made up of 15 amino acids. The trim removed 3 bases at V and 1 base at J, leaving 4 bases unmatched. Germline values: CDR1 SNHLY, CDR2 FYNNEI. In nucleotides, the CDR3 is TGTGCCAGCAGTGAGGGAGGACAGGGTAACTATGGCTACACCTTC. Translated, it gives CASSEGGQGNYGYTF.

In nucleotides, the CDR3 is TGTGCCAGCAGCTTGTCCCGACAGAGCTCCTATAATTCACCCCTCCACTTT. Translating gives CASSLSRQSSYNSPLHF. This chain connects TRBV5-8 to TRBJ1-6; perhaps TRBD1 as D (5 bases). CDR1 SGHTS and CDR2 YDEGEE come from the germline V gene. With 1 base removed from V and 0 bases from J, the gap between germline ends came to 11 bases. The CDR3 has 17 amino acids.

This chain uses TRBV7-8 with TRBJ1-2, with D tentatively TRBD1 (5 bases). The length of the CDR3 is 15 residues. Germline CDR1 reads SGHVS; CDR2 reads FQNEAQ. V gave up 5 bases and J gave up 3 bases, with 16 bases separating them. DNA for the CDR3: TGTGCCAGCAGCCATCCCACGCGGGGGGACTATGGCTACACCTTC. It specifies CASSHPTRGDYGYTF.

V and J are TRBV6-6 and TRBJ1-2; D uncertain. With 2 bases removed from V and 4 bases from J, the gap between germline ends came to 14 bases. The CDR3 is made up of 15 amino acids. Germline values: CDR1 MNHNY, CDR2 SVGAGI (reference sequence). CDR3 sequence: CASSYGPQKVYGYTF. CDR3 DNA: TGTGCCAGCAGTTACGGGCCCCAGAAGGTCTATGGCTACACCTTC.

J is TRBJ1-3 and V is TRBV9, with 9 nucleotides matching TRBD1. The CDR3 runs to 17 residues. From germline, CDR1 is SGDLS and CDR2 YYNGEE. V gave up 1 base and J gave up 4 bases; unmatched junction bases: 9. The CDR3 region has the DNA TGTGCCAGCAGCGTACCCACGGGACAGGGTACGGGAAACACCATATATTTT. Encoded protein: CASSVPTGQGTGNTIYF.

The chain joins TRBV9 to TRBJ2-3; the D gene is possibly TRBD1 (5 bases). CDR3 size: 15 residues. Germline values: CDR1 SGDLS, CDR2 YYNGEE. Between the trimmed V and J ends, which lost 3 bases and 5 bases, there was a span of 16 bases. CDR3 loop: CASSAGQGSLDTQYF. CDR3 nucleotides: TGTGCCAGCAGCGCCGGGCAGGGCTCTCTAGATACGCAGTATTTT.

This sequence joins TRBV7-3 and TRBJ2-1, with 7 bases lining up with TRBD1. The germline gives CDR1 SGHTA, CDR2 FQGTGA. The V segment lost 5 bases and the J segment 4 bases; nucleotides outside the gene matches: 8. This CDR3 is 15 amino acids long. The CDR3 DNA sequence: TGTGCCAGCAGCCTTACAGGGGACCTATACAATGAGCAGTTCTTC. This gives the protein CASSLTGDLYNEQFF.

The V call is TRBV5-6, the J call TRBJ1-5; a possible D gene is TRBD1 (5 bases). V was pared by 0 bases and J by 5 bases, with 9 bases between. The germline V gene has CDR1 SGHDT and CDR2 YYEEEE. This CDR3 has 14 residues. This CDR3 reads CASSLGQGDQPQHF. In DNA, the CDR3 is TGTGCCAGCAGCTTGGGCCAGGGCGATCAGCCCCAGCATTTT.

This clone has only one observation. The CDR3 nucleotides are TGTGCCAGCAGCTTGGCCAGAAGCGGGTTAACCTACGAGCAGTACTTC. Its protein is CASSLARSGLTYEQYF. The J gene is TRBJ2-7, the V gene TRBV5-6; tentative D call: TRBD2 (6 bases). The CDR3 runs 16 residues. The V and J ends lost 0 bases and 2 bases respectively, with 15 bases between them. Looked up from germline, CDR1 is SGHDT and CDR2 is YYEEEE.

This chain joins TRBV15 and TRBJ2-7, with TRBD2 identical over 9 bases. Germline CDR1 and CDR2: LNHNV and YYDKDF (reference sequence). The CDR3 runs to 15 residues. With 3 bases clipped from V and 4 bases from J, the junction kept 7 bases outside the gene matches. CDR3 sequence reads: CATSSGGGAGYEQYF. The CDR3 region has the DNA TGTGCCACCAGCAGTGGCGGGGGGGCCGGGTACGAGCAGTACTTC.

This chain joins TRBV28 and TRBJ2-3, with 12 bases lining up with TRBD2. This CDR3 spans 17 amino acids. Germline-derived CDR1 and CDR2 are MDHEN and SYDVKM. Germline trimming cut 4 bases from V and 0 bases from J; bases unmatched to any gene: 5. The CDR3 region is CASSSSGGAYSTDTQYF. The CDR3 nucleotides are TGTGCCAGCAGTTCTAGCGGGGGGGCCTATAGCACAGATACGCAGTATTTT.

The rearrangement joins TRBV7-9 to TRBJ1-5, with D unresolved. With 0 bases removed from V and 4 bases from J, the gap between germline ends came to 7 bases. Germline V gene data show CDR1 as SEHNR and CDR2 as FQNEAQ (reference sequence). This CDR3 has 14 amino acids. CDR3 sequence (DNA): TGTGCCAGCAGCTTAGCAAGCCTTAATCAGCCCCAGCATTTT. This gives the protein CASSLASLNQPQHF.

The rearrangement uses TRBV10-3 and TRBJ2-3; weak D call: TRBD1 (5 bases). The CDR3 loop spans 16 amino acids. Looked up from germline, CDR1 is ENHRY and CDR2 is SYGVKD. The V end lost 8 bases, the J end lost 2 bases, and 20 bases lay between the germline ends. The DNA for the CDR3 is TGTGCCATCTCCCTGGGCCGAGCAGGGATCACAGATACGCAGTATTTT. It codes for CAISLGRAGITDTQYF.

This sequence joins TRBV5-1 and TRBJ2-3, with 10 bases identical to TRBD1. V shed 4 bases and J 5 bases; nucleotides not matched to a gene: 10. CDR3 length: 16 residues. The germline V gene encodes CDR1 SGHRS and CDR2 YFSETQ. The chain's CDR3 is CASSPSGTGAIDTQYF. CDR3 nucleotides: TGCGCCAGCAGCCCCTCCGGGACAGGGGCGATAGATACGCAGTATTTT. Looking up the rest from reference TRBV5-1 and TRBJ2-3 gives the full variable domain: KAGVTQTPRYLIKTRGQQVTLSCSPISGHRSVSWYQQTPGQGLQFLFEYFSETQRNKGNFPGRFSGRQFSNSRSEMNVSTLELGDSALYLCASSPSGTGAIDTQYFGPGTRLTVL.

This clone was recorded only once. The chain joins TRBV7-9 to TRBJ2-5, with 12 bases fitting TRBD2. Germline CDR1 reads SEHNR; CDR2 reads FQNEAQ (reference sequence). The CDR3 length is 15 residues. Germline trimming cut 4 bases from V and 4 bases from J; bases unmatched to any gene: 4. Written as DNA, the CDR3 is TGTGCCAGCAGCTCACGACTAGCGGGGGTAGAGACCCAGTACTTC. The encoded protein is CASSSRLAGVETQYF.